The 16 T cell receptor beta chains in this list originate from one sample, sequenced in a study of blood T cells in healthy people across ages. PCR was performed a second time for roughly 7 to 12 cycles using a sample-barcoded 5' primer and a J-beta primer mix. MiXCR was run by TCRdb on the 5' RACE reads, yielding one entry per CDR3 protein. The sample yields some 1.4 million distinct CDR3 sequences, approximately 42% seen once. The sequenced material came from blood. Receptor source: a woman aged 18-29 years in good health.

The rearrangement uses TRBV6-1 and TRBJ1-3, with unresolved D. The CDR3 spans 14 residues. With 8 bases removed from V and 0 bases from J, the gap between germline ends came to 11 bases. Germline CDR1 reads MNHNS; CDR2 reads SASEGT. CDR3 in amino acids: CASGGGLSGNTIYF. The CDR3 DNA follows: TGTGCCAGCGGCGGAGGGCTCTCTGGAAACACCATATATTTT.

This rearrangement joins TRBV2 to TRBJ2-3, with 7 bases lining up with TRBD2. CDR3 length: 15 amino acids. Germline V gene data show CDR1 as SNHLY and CDR2 as FYNNEI. V shed 7 bases, J shed 1 base, and the junction held 8 bases outside the gene matches. CDR3 bases: TGTGCCAGCAAAAGGCTAGCGGATCGCACAGATACGCAGTATTTT. As protein: CASKRLADRTDTQYF.

This clonotype was seen many times. The chain joins TRBV5-5 to TRBJ1-6, with a possible D match to TRBD1 (5 bases). V shed 0 bases and J shed 10 bases, with 8 bases lying between them. Per the germline V gene, CDR1 is SGHKS and CDR2 is YYEKEE (reference sequence). The CDR3 spans 13 residues. The CDR3 loop reads CASSLDRDSPLHF. The CDR3 DNA reads TGTGCCAGCAGCTTGGATAGGGACTCACCCCTCCACTTT. Variable domain in full (rest from reference TRBV5-5 and TRBJ1-6): DAGVTQSPTHLIKTRGQQVTLRCSPISGHKSVSWYQQVLGQGPQFIFQYYEKEERGRGNFPDRFSARQFPNYSSELNVNALLLGDSALYLCASSLDRDSPLHFGNGTRLTVT.

This clonotype was found a few times. The chain has TRBV20-1 and TRBJ2-7; TRBD1 is a possible D gene (5 bases). The closer fit of TRBJ2-5 to the DNA end suggests the J call may be wrong. CDR1 and CDR2 (germline): DFQATT, SNEGSKA (reference sequence). The CDR3 totals 13 residues. The CDR3 sequence is CSALLGREETQYF. The CDR3 coding sequence is TGCAGTGCTCTCCTCGGCAGGGAAGAGACCCAGTACTTC.

There are a few counts of this clonotype. The chain has TRBV6-1 and TRBJ2-1; 8 bases line up with TRBD2. The CDR3 extends over 15 amino acids. Germline CDR1 and CDR2: MNHNS and SASEGT. The ends lost 2 bases at V and 8 bases at J; junction bases unmatched: 8. The CDR3 spells CASSETATGGHEQFF. In DNA form, the CDR3 reads TGTGCCAGCAGTGAAACAGCCACGGGAGGGCATGAGCAGTTCTTC.

A note on this clonotype: This may be a read error: a much more frequent sequence differs by one nucleotide. The genes are TRBV15 and TRBJ2-1, with D hard to call. V was clipped by 0 bases and J by 10 bases, with 7 bases between them. The CDR3 is made up of 12 amino acids. Germline assignment: CDR1 LNHNV and CDR2 YYDKDF (reference sequence). DNA for the CDR3: TGTGCCACCAGCAGAGATTCCTACGAGCAGTTCTTC. As protein: CATSRDSYEQFF.

The chain couples TRBV20-1 to TRBJ2-1; 7 nucleotides agree with TRBD2. Trimming took 5 bases from V and 5 from J; bases not matched to a gene: 12. Germline CDR1 and CDR2: DFQATT and SNEGSKA (reference sequence). The CDR3 length is 15 residues. The CDR3 region has the DNA TGCAGTGCTCCCCAACAAACTAGCGAGAACAATGAGCAGTTCTTC. Encoded protein: CSAPQQTSENNEQFF.

The V and J genes are TRBV9 and TRBJ2-1; the D gene is possibly TRBD2 (5 bases). Trimming pared 4 bases from V and 7 bases from J, leaving 27 bases between. Germline V gene data show CDR1 as SGDLS and CDR2 as YYNGEE. This CDR3 spans 18 amino acids. The CDR3, as DNA: TGTGCCAGCAGCCCCGTTGGGGTGGGAGCTGACCCGAGGAATGAGCAGTTCTTC. Amino acids: CASSPVGVGADPRNEQFF.

The genes are TRBV7-9 and TRBJ1-1; D is undetermined. CDR3 size: 15 residues. Germline V gives CDR1 SEHNR, CDR2 FQNEAQ (reference sequence). V was pared by 4 bases and J by 1 base, with 13 bases between. The CDR3 loop reads CASSWPGRSNTEAFF. In DNA, the CDR3 is TGTGCCAGCAGCTGGCCCGGACGGTCGAACACTGAAGCTTTCTTT.

The genes are TRBV9 and TRBJ2-1; perhaps D is TRBD1 or TRBD2 (5 bases each). The DNA end is a closer match to TRBJ2-7, so the J assignment may be wrong. CDR1 and CDR2 (germline): SGDLS, YYNGEE. This CDR3 spans 17 amino acids. This chain's CDR3 is CASSVGPGPDSYNEQYF. The CDR3 nucleotides are TGTGCCAGCAGCGTAGGGCCGGGACCAGACTCCTACAATGAGCAGTACTTC.

A few counts support this clonotype. The gene calls are TRBV9 and TRBJ1-5; D is uncertain. The CDR3 runs to 14 residues. The germline CDR1 and CDR2 sequences are SGDLS and YYNGEE. V lost 3 bases, J lost 0 bases, and 7 bases lay in between. CDR3 coding DNA: TGTGCCAGCAGCGGCCATAATAGCAATCAGCCCCAGCATTTT. It translates to CASSGHNSNQPQHF. The entire variable domain, with the rest obtained from reference TRBV9 and TRBJ1-5, is as follows: DSGVTQTPKHLITATGQRVTLRCSPRSGDLSVYWYQQSLDQGLQFLIQYYNGEERAKGNILERFSAQQFPDLHSELNLSSLELGDSALYFCASSGHNSNQPQHFGDGTRLSIL.

This chain connects TRBV24-1 to TRBJ2-3; 8 bases are a match to TRBD2. The CDR3 loop spans 16 amino acids. J lost 6 bases, V lost 4 bases, and 11 bases had no gene match. Germline lookup yields CDR1 KGHDR and CDR2 SFDVKD. CDR3 residues: CATSDRTSNVIDTQYF. CDR3 DNA sequence: TGTGCCACCAGTGACCGGACTAGCAACGTCATCGATACGCAGTATTTT.

The chain couples TRBV6-1 to TRBJ2-3; 7 positions match TRBD2. The CDR3 is made up of 16 amino acids. Trimming at V came to 7 bases and at J to 0 bases, leaving 10 bases not matched to a gene. Germline V CDR1 and CDR2: MNHNS, SASEGT. The CDR3 DNA follows: TGTGCCAGCACCGAACGGGGAGGGGCGAGCACAGATACGCAGTATTTT. It is translated as CASTERGGASTDTQYF.

This chain uses TRBV5-1 with TRBJ1-2, with TRBD1 as a possible D gene (5 bases). The V end was cut by 4 bases, the J end by 6 bases, with 16 bases between. The CDR3 runs to 14 residues. In germline, CDR1 is SGHRS, CDR2 YFSETQ. The DNA for the CDR3 is TGCGCCAGCAGCCCTGGGGCTCCTACCCATGGCTACACCTTC. This translates into CASSPGAPTHGYTF.

The chain recombines TRBV28 with TRBJ1-2; D is possibly TRBD1 (6 bases). This CDR3 spans 16 amino acids. Trimming left V 6 bases short and J 4 bases short, with 21 bases between. Germline CDR1 is MDHEN and CDR2 is SYDVKM. This CDR3 reads CASSPRRLTGIYGYTF. The CDR3 DNA is TGTGCCAGCAGCCCCCGCCGTCTTACAGGGATCTATGGCTACACCTTC.

There are a few counts of this clonotype. This sequence joins TRBV12-3 or TRBV12-4 and TRBJ2-1; D remains unclear. V was cut by 6 bases and J by 8 bases, with 8 bases left in between. The CDR3 is 11 amino acids. CDR3 in DNA: TGTGCCAGCAGCTATATCCATGAGCAGTTCTTC. The encoded protein is CASSYIHEQFF.